The clone carrying this T cell receptor beta chain came up a few times. What it binds is not known. The sample originates from a study of blood T cells in healthy people across ages. Across the study: With template switching, about one barcoded beta molecule was captured per two T cells.

This CDR3 spans 15 amino acids. V gave up 5 bases and J gave up 3 bases; unmatched junction bases: 4. Germline V gene data show CDR1 as SGHTA and CDR2 as FQGNSA. Study results and limitations: Roughly linear age-related decline in beta diversity appeared, significant by age around 40.

Combining a sample-barcoded 5' primer with a J-beta primer mix, a second PCR ran for 7 to 11 cycles. TCRdb reprocessed the 5' RACE reads via MiXCR and lists one record per CDR3 protein. The sample has about 1.6 million distinct CDR3 sequences; roughly 32% are singletons. The chain carries TRBV7-2 and TRBJ2-1; 10 nucleotides agree with TRBD1. Specimen: blood. The TCR originated in a woman in her twenties or thirties in good health. The CDR3 DNA reads TGTGCCAGCAGCAAAGACAGGGGGCTCTACAATGAGCAGTTCTTC. Protein product: CASSKDRGLYNEQFF.